The 30 T cell receptor beta chains in this list originate from one sample, sequenced in a study of T cell changes during pregnancy in multiple sclerosis (dated by TCRdb to between 2018 and 2020). Receptor libraries were prepared by the immunoSEQ multiplex PCR assay. The immuneACCESS repertoire file appears here via TCRdb, limited to in-frame rearrangements. These files lack a portion of the clones; in checked studies, under half of the deficit traces to unresolved V genes, and the cause of the others is not known. Across this sample there are 100,000 to 150,000 clones, with about 94% seen only once. 6.2% of the sample lies in the top ten. This specimen was peripheral blood, taken before pregnancy. All receptors derive from a female donor with multiple sclerosis, enrolled in a pregnancy study.

The chain combines TRBV5-4 with TRBJ1-1, with 9 bases identical to TRBD1. Germline-derived CDR1 and CDR2 are SGHNT and YYREEE (reference sequence). The ends lost 5 bases at V and 5 bases at J; junction bases unmatched: 7. The CDR3 runs 14 residues. CDR3 coding DNA: TGTGCCAGCAGGGTCGGACAGGGGAGTACTGAAGCTTTCTTT. This translates into CASRVGQGSTEAFF.

This clone was observed a single time. The V call is TRBV21-1, the J call TRBJ2-7; TRBD1 is the table's D call, not checked against the DNA. TRBV21-1 is designated a pseudogene. The CDR3 length is 13 residues. CDR3 in amino acids: CASSKSHSYEQYF. CDR3 bases: TGTGCCAGCAGCAAATCACACTCCTACGAGCAGTACTTC.

The chain uses TRBV5-1 and TRBJ1-1; 8 nucleotides agree with TRBD1. Germline V CDR1 and CDR2: SGHRS, YFSETQ. The V and J ends lost 3 bases and 5 bases, in that order; junction bases with no gene match: 9. The CDR3 consists of 15 residues. CDR3 DNA: TGCGCCAGCAGCTCCCTACAGGGGGGAGGGACTGAAGCTTTCTTT. It yields the protein CASSSLQGGGTEAFF.

The chain carries TRBV6-5 and TRBJ2-7; 11 nucleotides line up with TRBD2. Per germline, CDR1 MNHEY and CDR2 SVGAGI. The V gene end was trimmed by 3 bases and the J gene end by 4 bases; junction bases not matched to a gene: 5. The CDR3 spans 15 residues. In nucleotides, the CDR3 is TGTGCCAGCAGTTATCGAACTAGCGGGGGTTACGAGCAGTACTTC. Its translation: CASSYRTSGGYEQYF.

The V and J genes are TRBV6-5 and TRBJ1-1; D uncertain. The CDR3 extends over 14 amino acids. Germline CDR1 MNHEY, CDR2 SVGAGI. V dropped 4 bases and J dropped 4 bases, with 13 bases sitting between them. CDR3 sequence: CASSSTATGTEAFF. The CDR3 region has the DNA TGTGCCAGCAGTTCGACCGCGACGGGCACTGAAGCTTTCTTT.

This clone was seen just once. The V and J genes are TRBV27 and TRBJ2-7; 7 nucleotides agree with TRBD2. The CDR3 runs to 15 residues. Germline V gives CDR1 MNHEY, CDR2 SMNVEV (reference sequence). V gave up 6 bases and J gave up 1 base; unmatched junction bases: 9. The CDR3 spells CASRGFGGWSYEQYF. The CDR3 region has the DNA TGTGCCAGCAGAGGTTTCGGGGGGTGGTCCTACGAGCAGTACTTC.

The chain is built from TRBV28 and TRBJ2-3, with 7 bases identical to TRBD1. CDR3 length: 15 residues. Germline V CDR1 and CDR2: MDHEN, SYDVKM. V lost 5 bases, J lost 8 bases, and 13 bases stayed unmatched. The CDR3 DNA reads TGTGCCAGCAGTCCGAACCCAACAGGGGTTATTACGCAGTATTTT. Its protein product is CASSPNPTGVITQYF.

The sample holds one count of this clone. The genes are TRBV9 and TRBJ2-7, with 16 bases matching TRBD2. Germline-derived CDR1 and CDR2 are SGDLS and YYNGEE. The CDR3 is 19 amino acids. V lost 0 bases, J lost 2 bases, and 8 bases stayed unmatched. As DNA, the CDR3 is TGTGCCAGCAGCGTAGACGGGGGACTAGCGGGGGGGAGAACCTACGAGCAGTACTTC. As protein: CASSVDGGLAGGRTYEQYF.

The chain is built from TRBV5-1 and TRBJ2-7; D gene ambiguous. V lost 0 bases to trimming and J lost 0 bases, with 10 bases between them. In germline, CDR1 is SGHRS, CDR2 YFSETQ. The CDR3 is made up of 15 amino acids. Here the CDR3 DNA reads TGCGCCAGCAGCTTGGAGGCGAGGAGCTCCTACGAGCAGTACTTC. Its translation: CASSLEARSSYEQYF.

This rearrangement joins TRBV19 to TRBJ2-1, with D maybe TRBD2 (5 bases). Germline lookup yields CDR1 LNHDA and CDR2 SQIVND (reference sequence). V gave up 3 bases and J gave up 10 bases, with 7 bases separating them. This CDR3 comprises 11 residues. CDR3 sequence reads: CASSIGGEQFF. CDR3 coding DNA: TGTGCCAGTAGTATCGGCGGGGAGCAGTTCTTC.

This sequence joins TRBV29-1 and TRBJ1-1, with D perhaps matching TRBD1 (6 bases). This CDR3 has 11 amino acids. Per germline, CDR1 SQVTM and CDR2 ANQGSEA. The ends were cut back, 6 bases at V and 3 bases at J, with 8 bases in the middle. CDR3 sequence reads: CSVRGDTEAFF. The CDR3, as DNA: TGCAGCGTCAGGGGTGACACTGAAGCTTTCTTT.

The chain joins TRBV28 to TRBJ2-7; 9 bases fit TRBD1. CDR1 is MDHEN and CDR2 is SYDVKM in the germline V gene. J gave up 4 bases and V 5 bases, and 9 bases lay outside the gene matches. The CDR3 extends over 15 amino acids. Here the CDR3 DNA reads TGTGCCAGCAGTCTGAGAGGGACAGGGAGGTACGAGCAGTACTTC. Translating gives CASSLRGTGRYEQYF.

This clone showed up just once. This chain joins TRBV4-2 and TRBJ2-7; 7 nucleotides agree with TRBD1. Germline trimming cut 5 bases from V and 3 bases from J; bases unmatched to any gene: 7. The CDR3 runs to 14 residues. Germline CDR1 is LGHNA and CDR2 is YNFKEQ. CDR3 in DNA: TGTGCCAGCAGCTATACATGGACAGGCTACGAGCAGTACTTC. Its protein is CASSYTWTGYEQYF.

This chain connects TRBV29-1 to TRBJ2-3; D call uncertain. From germline, CDR1 is SQVTM and CDR2 ANQGSEA. V gave up 3 bases and J gave up 2 bases, with 3 bases separating them. The CDR3 totals 11 residues. The CDR3 loop reads CSVEYTDTQYF. CDR3 DNA: TGCAGCGTTGAGTACACAGATACGCAGTATTTT.

The gene calls are TRBV19 and TRBJ2-1; D is undetermined. V lost 0 bases, J lost 4 bases, and 10 bases lay in between. Germline V lookup: CDR1 LNHDA, CDR2 SQIVND (reference sequence). This CDR3 is built from 15 residues. In DNA, the CDR3 is TGTGCCAGTAGTATAGATCGTGAAACTTACAATGAGCAGTTCTTC. This encodes CASSIDRETYNEQFF.

The chain is built from TRBV7-9 and TRBJ2-2; D may be TRBD2 (5 bases). Germline V CDR1 and CDR2: SEHNR, FQNEAQ (reference sequence). With 3 bases removed from V and 0 bases from J, the gap between germline ends came to 14 bases. This CDR3 contains 17 residues. The CDR3 spells CASSFFGVKANTGELFF. The CDR3 coding sequence is TGTGCCAGCAGCTTTTTCGGGGTTAAGGCGAACACCGGGGAGCTGTTTTTT.

The rearrangement uses TRBV27 and TRBJ2-1; a weak D match, TRBD2 (6 bases). Germline V gene data show CDR1 as MNHEY and CDR2 as SMNVEV (reference sequence). The CDR3 covers 15 residues. V lost 5 bases and J lost 6, with 17 bases in between. CDR3 protein: CASSALGGGFNEQFF. CDR3 nucleotide sequence: TGTGCCAGCAGTGCCCTTGGGGGAGGTTTCAATGAGCAGTTCTTC.

The chain recombines TRBV9 with TRBJ1-2; D unclear. Trimming stripped 4 bases from V and 6 bases from J, with 22 bases between. Per the germline V gene, CDR1 is SGDLS and CDR2 is YYNGEE. CDR3 length equals 16 residues. The CDR3 sequence is CASSLSSRELFDGYTF. CDR3 in DNA: TGTGCCAGCAGCCTATCTTCACGGGAGTTGTTCGATGGCTACACCTTC.

This clone has more than one count but fewer than ten. This chain joins TRBV19 and TRBJ2-2; 7 nucleotides line up with TRBD2. The CDR3 is made up of 17 amino acids. Per the germline V gene, CDR1 is LNHDA and CDR2 is SQIVND (reference sequence). After removal of 0 bases from V and 6 bases from J, the junction contained 10 bases not matched to a gene. The CDR3 sequence: CASSIDQEGGPAGELFF. In DNA, the CDR3 is TGTGCCAGTAGTATAGATCAGGAGGGAGGGCCCGCCGGGGAGCTGTTTTTT.

V is TRBV7-3 and J is TRBJ1-6; possibly TRBD1 for D (5 bases). The CDR3 consists of 13 residues. Trimming took off 4 bases at V and 9 bases at J, with 10 bases between the two ends. The germline gives CDR1 SGHTA, CDR2 FQGTGA. The CDR3 sequence is CASSSTGVSPLHF. The CDR3 DNA sequence: TGTGCCAGCAGCTCCACAGGAGTTTCACCCCTCCACTTT. Full variable domain (missing parts from reference TRBV7-3 and TRBJ1-6): GAGVSQTPSNKVTEKGKYVELRCDPISGHTALYWYRQSLGQGPEFLIYFQGTGAADDSGLPNDRFFAVRPEGSVSTLKIQRTERGDSAVYLCASSSTGVSPLHFGNGTRLTVT.

V and J are TRBV5-4 and TRBJ1-2; 7 bases are a match to TRBD1. V shed 4 bases, J shed 4 bases, and the junction held 7 bases outside the gene matches. Germline CDR1 and CDR2: SGHNT and YYREEE (reference sequence). The CDR3 covers 14 residues. CDR3 sequence reads: CASSTDRAIYGYTF. CDR3 in DNA: TGTGCCAGCAGCACCGACAGGGCGATCTATGGCTACACCTTC.

This chain joins TRBV30 and TRBJ1-2, with D tentatively TRBD1 (5 bases). Germline assignment: CDR1 GTSNPN and CDR2 SVGIG (reference sequence). Deletions cut 0 bases from V and 7 bases from J, with 15 bases between. The CDR3 runs to 14 residues. CDR3 nucleotide sequence: TGTGCCTGGAGTGTACTCACGACTAGGGGTGGCTACACCTTC. The encoded protein is CAWSVLTTRGGYTF. The whole variable domain, filled in from reference TRBV30 and TRBJ1-2, reads SQTIHQWPATLVQPVGSPLSLECTVEGTSNPNLYWYRQAAGRGLQLLFYSVGIGQISSEVPQNLSASRPQDRQFILSSKKLLLSDSGFYLCAWSVLTTRGGYTFGSGTRLTVV.

This chain connects TRBV7-9 to TRBJ1-2; D is undetermined. The CDR3 has 18 residues. Germline V gives CDR1 SEHNR, CDR2 FQNEAQ (reference sequence). V was shortened by 5 bases and J by 2 bases, with 24 bases between the two germline ends. The CDR3 DNA follows: TGTGCCAGCAGCCCAGAGAACCAGCGGACGGAACCGAACTATGGCTACACCTTC. This translates into CASSPENQRTEPNYGYTF.

V gene TRBV6-5 combines with J gene TRBJ2-6, with TRBD1 matching 9 bases. This CDR3 has 16 residues. V was pared by 4 bases and J by 0 bases, with 1 base of the junction left unmatched. Germline CDR1 MNHEY, CDR2 SVGAGI. The CDR3 loop is CASSLGQGSGANVLTF. The CDR3 bases are TGTGCCAGCAGTTTGGGACAGGGCTCTGGGGCCAACGTCCTGACTTTC.

The chain has TRBV5-1 and TRBJ1-3, with D possibly TRBD1 on 5 matching bases. Trimming cost V 4 bases and J 6 bases, with 26 bases left between them. In germline, CDR1 is SGHRS, CDR2 YFSETQ. This CDR3 spans 18 amino acids. In DNA, the CDR3 is TGCGCCAGCAGCCGGATAATTATGGACACAGGTAATGAAAACACCATATATTTT. This gives the protein CASSRIIMDTGNENTIYF.

V gene TRBV5-1 combines with J gene TRBJ2-7, with TRBD1 identical over 10 bases. V lost 3 bases, J lost 3 bases, and 12 bases stayed unmatched. The CDR3 has 17 residues. Germline CDR1 and CDR2: SGHRS and YFSETQ. This CDR3 is CASSWRGQGWSSYEQYF. The DNA for the CDR3 is TGCGCCAGCAGCTGGAGGGGACAGGGGTGGAGTAGCTACGAGCAGTACTTC.

The chain uses TRBV25-1 and TRBJ1-4; 7 bases fit TRBD1. The CDR3 has 17 amino acids. The germline V gene has CDR1 MGHDK and CDR2 SYGVNS. Germline trimming cut 2 bases from V and 8 bases from J; bases unmatched to any gene: 14. As DNA, the CDR3 is TGTGCCAGCAGTGAAATGGGAAAGGGGGCTTCAGAAGAAAAACTGTTTTTT. Protein sequence: CASSEMGKGASEEKLFF.

V usage is TRBV6-6 and J usage is TRBJ2-7, with D possibly matching TRBD1 (5 bases). CDR3 length: 14 amino acids. Germline values: CDR1 MNHNY, CDR2 SVGAGI (reference sequence). The V and J ends lost 6 bases and 0 bases respectively, with 12 bases between them. The CDR3 loop is CASSPPQGSYEQYF. In nucleotides, the CDR3 is TGTGCCAGCAGCCCCCCCCAGGGCTCCTACGAGCAGTACTTC.

The chain couples TRBV23-1 to TRBJ2-7, with 8 bases identical to TRBD2. TRBV23-1 is given ORF status, its function remaining uncertain. V trimming: 6 bases; J trimming: 5 bases; junction bases outside the gene matches: 15. The CDR3 is made up of 16 amino acids. The CDR3: CASSRGLAGRCDEQYF. The CDR3 coding sequence is TGCGCCAGCAGCCGAGGACTAGCAGGCCGGTGTGACGAGCAGTACTTC.

The rearrangement joins TRBV6-4 to TRBJ2-1; 10 bases are shared with TRBD2. Germline assignment: CDR1 MRHNA and CDR2 SNTAGT. Germline trimming cut 5 bases from V and 0 bases from J; bases unmatched to any gene: 4. The length of the CDR3 is 16 residues. The CDR3 loop reads CASSFSGGASYNEQFF. The CDR3, as DNA: TGTGCCAGCAGTTTCAGCGGGGGGGCCTCCTACAATGAGCAGTTCTTC.